The present T cell receptor beta chain was sequenced within a study of blood T cell repertoires in COVID-19 (dated by TCRdb to between 2020 and 2021). Study-wide context: Samples from collaborators originated in the United States, Italy and Spain and spanned both the acute and convalescent phases of COVID-19. Samples came from the ongoing ImmuneRACE study (first 160 participants) plus 1,254 subjects from 6 global collaborators. A de-identified subject ID, COVID-19 status, age in years and sex were almost always included in the sample metadata. HLA class I and class II types, where available, came from metadata supplied by the sample provider rather than from assay-based typing. The dataset comprised deeply sampled blood TCRbeta repertoires from subjects exposed to, actively infected with, or recovered from COVID-19. The prospective study material was composed of cDNA or gDNA derived from T cells, B-cell-depleted T cells, or PBMCs. A freely available public database, intended as a resource for researchers studying the immune response to SARS-CoV-2, is where the repertoires were released.

Collaborating institutions collected whole blood in K2EDTA tubes following their own protocols. Collaborator samples were shipped for TCRbeta analysis as frozen whole blood, isolated PBMCs, or DNA extracted from either sample type. V gives up 4 bases and J gives up 6 bases, and the segment between their germline ends measures 13 bases. The germline V gene gives CDR1 as SNHLY and CDR2 as FYNNEI. The CDR3 numbers 13 residues from cysteine through phenylalanine. The read is trimmed to its CDR3 DNA, 39 bases read in frame from base 1. The investigation overall reported the following: The amount of clinical and demographic metadata varied by source and participant and was provided uncurated.

TCRbeta CDR3 regions were amplified from genomic DNA using the immunoSEQ Assay, a bias-controlled multiplex PCR. The original methods were these. The number of nucleated cells in each sample was estimated from the amplification of reference gene primers within the assay. To quantify the absolute abundance of each unique TCRbeta CDR3 rearrangement, sequence reads were collapsed and filtered. Productive Simpson clonality was computed per sample as the square root of Simpson's diversity index over productive rearrangements. The table was pulled from immuneACCESS by TCRdb, which kept in-frame rearrangements only. Such tables lose some clones; where checked, under half of the loss comes from unresolved V genes, and the rest has no known cause. That table supplies the V and J calls and clone size; D and trimming were determined from the DNA. This sample lists around 79,000 clones; about 88% were detected once. Together, the top ten hold around a tenth of the sample.

Points on this clone: Its specific antigen is unknown. No much larger clone is present one base from it, and per-base qualities are unavailable.

The specimen sequenced was peripheral blood. The sequence links TRBV2 to TRBJ2-7; the D gene is not confidently resolved. This TCR derives from a human donor in a cohort sampled during active COVID-19. At the DNA level, the sequence is TGTGCCAGCAGTGTTGGTAGTATCTCCGAGCAGTACTTC. This encodes CASSVGSISEQYF.